The 21 T cell receptor beta chains given below trace back to one sample, sequenced in a study of cytomegalovirus exposure and HLA in healthy donors. PCR primers comprised 60 Vbeta and 13 Jbeta primers. Profiled with immunoSEQ multiplex PCR; TCRdb holds only in-frame clones, not every one. The sample has roughly 100,000 clones; almost 85% are singletons. Material: PBMCs. The source is a woman aged 18-29 years in good health and CMV-seropositive.

In the case of this clone: One junction end does not reproduce the germline sequence, and a read error may be involved. The chain has TRBV6-5 and TRBJ1-5; 9 bases map to TRBD1. CDR3 length: 15 residues. Germline CDR1 is MNHEY and CDR2 is SVGAGI. The CDR3 is CASRSDRGFNRPQHF. The DNA of the CDR3 is TGTGCCAGCAGATCGGACAGGGGTTTCAATCGGCCCCAGCATTTT.

The chain employs TRBV15 and TRBJ1-2; D possibly corresponds to TRBD1 (5 bases). The germline gives CDR1 LNHNV, CDR2 YYDKDF (reference sequence). The CDR3 totals 16 residues. Between the trimmed V and J ends, which lost 3 bases and 8 bases, there was a span of 22 bases. This CDR3 reads CATSSQGSDHIIGYTF. The CDR3 DNA is TGTGCCACCAGCAGCCAGGGATCGGACCACATTATAGGCTACACCTTC.

This chain joins TRBV2 and TRBJ1-5; D gene unclear. Germline CDR1 and CDR2: SNHLY and FYNNEI. The CDR3 covers 15 residues. V lost 1 base, J lost 0 bases, and 7 bases lay in between. The CDR3 loop is CASSEGRYSNQPQHF. The CDR3 DNA reads TGTGCCAGCAGTGAAGGGAGATATAGCAATCAGCCCCAGCATTTT. Full variable domain (outside the CDR3, taken from reference TRBV2 and TRBJ1-5): EPEVTQTPSHQVTQMGQEVILRCVPISNHLYFYWYRQILGQKVEFLVSFYNNEISEKSEIFDDQFSVERPDGSNFTLKIRSTKLEDSAMYFCASSEGRYSNQPQHFGDGTRLSIL.

The V and J genes are TRBV27 and TRBJ2-1; 8 bases fit TRBD2. Unmatched junction bases numbered 6, after V lost 5 bases and J lost 0 bases. This CDR3 has 16 residues. Germline loops: CDR1 MNHEY, CDR2 SMNVEV (reference sequence). The DNA of the CDR3 is TGTGCCAGCAGTCTGGACGGGACTAGCTCCTACAATGAGCAGTTCTTC. It yields the protein CASSLDGTSSYNEQFF.

The chain is built from TRBV5-5 and TRBJ1-1; 7 nucleotides match TRBD1. Germline lookup yields CDR1 SGHKS and CDR2 YYEKEE (reference sequence). J lost 2 bases, V lost 0 bases, and 10 bases had no gene match. The CDR3 loop spans 17 amino acids. CDR3 in amino acids: CASSLVSPRQGNTEAFF. The CDR3 coding sequence is TGTGCCAGCAGCTTGGTCTCCCCAAGACAGGGAAACACTGAAGCTTTCTTT.

The genes are TRBV18 and TRBJ2-5, with D possibly TRBD1 on 6 matching bases. There are 16 residues in the CDR3. V lost 2 bases, J lost 2 bases, and 15 bases lay in between. The V gene's germline CDR1 is KGHSH and CDR2 LQKENI. CDR3 coding DNA: TGTGCCAGCTCACCAAGCAGGGGCCGGGTGCAAGAGACCCAGTACTTC. Translated: CASSPSRGRVQETQYF. Full variable domain (remainder filled in from reference TRBV18 and TRBJ2-5): NAGVMQNPRHLVRRRGQEARLRCSPMKGHSHVYWYRQLPEEGLKFMVYLQKENIIDESGMPKERFSAEFPKEGPSILRIQQVVRGDSAAYFCASSPSRGRVQETQYFGPGTRLLVL.

In this sample, this clone turned up a few times. This rearrangement joins TRBV6-5 to TRBJ1-6, with a weak D call TRBD1 (6 bases). This CDR3 has 16 amino acids. Germline lookup yields CDR1 MNHEY and CDR2 SVGAGI. Trimming pared 0 bases from V and 10 bases from J, leaving 16 bases between. CDR3 sequence reads: CASSYSQQGSSSPLHF. The CDR3 region has the DNA TGTGCCAGCAGTTACTCACAACAGGGTAGTTCATCACCCCTCCACTTT.

This sequence joins TRBV6-6 and TRBJ1-5; a weak D match, TRBD1 (5 bases). V lost 0 bases and J 7 bases, leaving 16 bases between the germline ends. The CDR3 is 16 residues long. Looked up from germline, CDR1 is MNHNY and CDR2 is SVGAGI (reference sequence). CDR3 amino acids: CASSYSNRQFWQPQHF. Written as DNA, the CDR3 is TGTGCCAGCAGTTACTCTAATCGACAGTTCTGGCAGCCCCAGCATTTT.

The chain carries TRBV7-6 and TRBJ1-4, with 8 bases matching TRBD1. Germline CDR1 is SGHVS and CDR2 is FNYEAQ. The CDR3 consists of 14 residues. The ends lost 5 bases at V and 4 bases at J; junction bases unmatched: 3. The chain's CDR3 is CASSQTGVNEKLFF. The CDR3 region has the DNA TGTGCCAGCAGCCAGACAGGGGTTAATGAAAAACTGTTTTTT. The full variable domain, completed using reference TRBV7-6 and TRBJ1-4, is GAGVSQSPRYKVTKRGQDVALRCDPISGHVSLYWYRQALGQGPEFLTYFNYEAQQDKSGLPNDRFSAERPEGSISTLTIQRTEQRDSAMYRCASSQTGVNEKLFFGSGTQLSVL.

The chain carries TRBV11-2 and TRBJ2-1, with D possibly matching TRBD2 (5 bases). The V end lost 6 bases, the J end lost 14 bases, and 14 bases lay between the germline ends. There are 11 residues in the CDR3. The germline CDR1 and CDR2 sequences are SGHAT and FQNNGV. The CDR3 sequence is CASRITGSKFF. CDR3 DNA sequence: TGTGCCAGCAGGATCACTGGGAGCAAGTTCTTC.

The J gene is TRBJ2-7, the V gene TRBV11-2; weak D call: TRBD2 (6 bases). Trimming took off 2 bases at V and 4 bases at J, with 12 bases between the two ends. The CDR3 contains 14 residues. CDR1 is SGHAT and CDR2 is FQNNGV in the germline V gene. The DNA for the CDR3 is TGTGCCAGCAGCTTATTCAGCGGGCCTTACGAGCAGTACTTC. Translating it yields CASSLFSGPYEQYF.

The V and J genes are TRBV6-5 and TRBJ1-5, with TRBD1 identical over 8 bases. Losses at the gene ends were 0 bases for V and 4 bases for J; bases not matched to a gene: 5. CDR1 MNHEY and CDR2 SVGAGI come from the germline V gene. This CDR3 spans 16 amino acids. The CDR3 sequence is CASSYSFTGGNQPQHF. Here the CDR3 DNA reads TGTGCCAGCAGTTACTCCTTTACAGGGGGGAATCAGCCCCAGCATTTT.

This rearrangement joins TRBV7-8 to TRBJ1-2; a weak D match, TRBD1 (6 bases). CDR3 length: 13 amino acids. From germline, CDR1 is SGHVS and CDR2 FQNEAQ. V was trimmed by 2 bases and J by 8 bases, leaving 12 bases between them. The CDR3 here is CASSLRGHGGYTF. The CDR3 DNA reads as TGTGCCAGCAGCTTACGGGGACACGGGGGCTACACCTTC.

The chain joins TRBV27 to TRBJ2-7, with 8 positions matching TRBD2. The junction had 12 bases not matched to a gene; V was cut back by 6 bases and J by 2 bases. This CDR3 is built from 16 residues. Germline lookup yields CDR1 MNHEY and CDR2 SMNVEV (reference sequence). CDR3 bases: TGTGCCAGCAGACCGTGGCGGGAGGCTGTACCCTACGAGCAGTACTTC. Protein: CASRPWREAVPYEQYF.

The genes are TRBV5-8 and TRBJ1-1; D perhaps matches TRBD1 (5 bases). In germline, CDR1 is SGHTS, CDR2 YDEGEE. This CDR3 comprises 14 residues. Trimming took 5 bases from V and 0 from J, leaving 11 bases between them. The CDR3 region has the DNA TGTGCCAGCAGACGAGGACAAATGAACACTGAAGCTTTCTTT. It codes for CASRRGQMNTEAFF.

The chain combines TRBV7-9 with TRBJ2-7; 9 bases fit TRBD1. There are 15 residues in the CDR3. J lost 3 bases, V lost 5 bases, and 8 bases had no gene match. Germline CDR1 reads SEHNR; CDR2 reads FQNEAQ (reference sequence). The CDR3 nucleotides read TGTGCCAGCAGCCAGGGCGGACAGGGGATCTACGAGCAGTACTTC. It encodes CASSQGGQGIYEQYF. Looking up the rest from reference TRBV7-9 and TRBJ2-7 gives the full variable domain: DTGVSQNPRHKITKRGQNVTFRCDPISEHNRLYWYRQTLGQGPEFLTYFQNEAQLEKSRLLSDRFSAERPKGSFSTLEIQRTEQGDSAMYLCASSQGGQGIYEQYFGPGTRLTVT.

V usage is TRBV19 and J usage is TRBJ1-5; a weak D match, TRBD1 (6 bases). CDR1 and CDR2 (germline): LNHDA, SQIVND (reference sequence). The CDR3 has 16 amino acids. V shed 6 bases and J shed 3 bases, with 18 bases lying between them. The CDR3 DNA sequence: TGTGCCAGTAGGGCCCCCCCTACAGGGATCAATCAGCCCCAGCATTTT. It specifies CASRAPPTGINQPQHF. Based on the CDR3 plus reference TRBV19 and TRBJ1-5, the full variable domain is DGGITQSPKYLFRKEGQNVTLSCEQNLNHDAMYWYRQDPGQGLRLIYYSQIVNDFQKGDIAEGYSVSREKKESFPLTVTSAQKNPTAFYLCASRAPPTGINQPQHFGDGTRLSIL.

V is TRBV4-1 and J is TRBJ2-1, with D tentatively TRBD1 (5 bases). V was shortened by 4 bases and J by 6 bases, with 19 bases between the two germline ends. The CDR3 is 16 amino acids. The V gene's germline CDR1 is MGHRA and CDR2 YSYEKL. This chain's CDR3 is CASSPSVTVTFNEQFF. The CDR3 DNA is TGCGCCAGCAGCCCGTCGGTGACAGTTACTTTCAATGAGCAGTTCTTC.

This clone has more than one count but fewer than ten. The V call is TRBV7-6, the J call TRBJ1-3; 9 nucleotides match TRBD1. This CDR3 spans 15 amino acids. The germline CDR1 and CDR2 sequences are SGHVS and FNYEAQ. J gave up 8 bases and V 5 bases, and 10 bases lay outside the gene matches. CDR3 bases: TGTGCCAGCAGCCGCGAGGTCGGGACAGGGCACACCATATATTTT. Encoded protein: CASSREVGTGHTIYF.

The CDR3 nucleotides read TGTGCCAGCAGTTCCCGGGACTGGGCCTACGAGCAGTACTTC. This translates into CASSSRDWAYEQYF. The J gene is TRBJ2-7, the V gene TRBV28; D is possibly TRBD2 (6 bases). Germline V gene sequence: CDR1 MDHEN, CDR2 SYDVKM. CDR3 length equals 14 residues. V lost 4 bases and J lost 2, with 12 bases in between.

This clone was observed once. The rearrangement uses TRBV25-1 and TRBJ1-2, with D possibly being TRBD1 (6 bases). The CDR3 consists of 16 residues. The germline CDR1 and CDR2 sequences are MGHDK and SYGVNS. Trimming removed 4 bases at V and 4 bases at J, with 19 bases between. CDR3 nucleotide sequence: TGTGCCAGCAGTGGAGGGACACCGGAGCGTGGCTATGGCTACACCTTC. Translation: CASSGGTPERGYGYTF.